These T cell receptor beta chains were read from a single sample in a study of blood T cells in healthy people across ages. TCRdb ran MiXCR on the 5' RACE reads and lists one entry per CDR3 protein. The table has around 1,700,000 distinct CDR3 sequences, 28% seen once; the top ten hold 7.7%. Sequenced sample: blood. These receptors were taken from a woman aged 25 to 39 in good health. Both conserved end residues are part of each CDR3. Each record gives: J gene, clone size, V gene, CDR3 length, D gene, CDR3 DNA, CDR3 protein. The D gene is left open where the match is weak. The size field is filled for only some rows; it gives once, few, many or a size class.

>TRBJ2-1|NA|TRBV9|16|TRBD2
TGTGCCAGCAGCTCCCGGACTAGCAGAGGAGGGAATGAGCAGTTCTTC
CASSSRTSRGGNEQFF
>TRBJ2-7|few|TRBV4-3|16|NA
TGCGCCAGCAGCCAAGATGATCAGGGTTTCTCCTACGAGCAGTACTTC
CASSQDDQGFSYEQYF
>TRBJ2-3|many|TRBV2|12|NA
TGTGCCAGCAGTGTTGGTCCAGATACGCAGTATTTT
CASSVGPDTQYF
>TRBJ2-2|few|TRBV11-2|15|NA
TGTGCCAGCAGCTTTAGGCTAGTGGGGACCGGGGAGCTGTTTTTT
CASSFRLVGTGELFF
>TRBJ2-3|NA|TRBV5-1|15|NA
TGCGCCAGCAGCCCCCCGGGGGGCAACACAGATACGCAGTATTTT
CASSPPGGNTDTQYF
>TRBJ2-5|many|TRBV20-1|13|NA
TGCAGTGCCCAAGCGGCGGAACAAGAGACCCAGTACTTC
CSAQAAEQETQYF
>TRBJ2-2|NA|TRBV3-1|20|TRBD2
TGTGCCAGCAGCCAACACAAGAGACTAGCGGGACTATATAACACCGGGGAGCTGTTTTTT
CASSQHKRLAGLYNTGELFF
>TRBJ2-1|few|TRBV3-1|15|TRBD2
TGTGCCAGCAGCCAAGGGCCTAGCGGGAGGTTGGGGCAGTTCTTC
CASSQGPSGRLGQFF
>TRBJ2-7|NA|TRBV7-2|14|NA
TGTGCCAGCAGTTTCCGGACGGCCCGGGAGACCCAGTGCTTC
CASSFRTARETQCF
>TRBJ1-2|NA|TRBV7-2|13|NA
TGTGCCGGCAGCCCGGACAATGACTATGGCTACACCTTC
CAGSPDNDYGYTF
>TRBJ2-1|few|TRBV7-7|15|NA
TGTGCCAGCAGCTTAGTTCCAGGACCGTACAATGAGCAGTTCTTC
CASSLVPGPYNEQFF
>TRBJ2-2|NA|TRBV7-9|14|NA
TGTGCCAGCAGCTTCGCCAGCAGGACCGGGGAGCTGTTTTTT
CASSFASRTGELFF
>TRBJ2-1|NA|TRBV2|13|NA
TGTGCCAGCACCTTTTTTGGGTTGGATGAGCAGTTCTTC
CASTFFGLDEQFF
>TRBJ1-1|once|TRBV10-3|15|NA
TGTGTCATCAGTGAGTCCGTAGGGTTCATGACTGAAGCTTTCTTT
CVISESVGFMTEAFF
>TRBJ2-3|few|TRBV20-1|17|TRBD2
TGCAGTGCCGGGGCCGAACTAGCGGAATTTAGCACAGATACGCAGTATTTT
CSAGAELAEFSTDTQYF
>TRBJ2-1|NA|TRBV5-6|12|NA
TGTGCCGGCTTCGGCCCCTACAATGAGCAGTTCTTC
CAGFGPYNEQFF
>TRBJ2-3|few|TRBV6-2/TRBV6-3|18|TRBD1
TGTGCCAGCAGTTACTCGATCTCCGGGACAGGGGGAACAGATACGCAGTATTTT
CASSYSISGTGGTDTQYF
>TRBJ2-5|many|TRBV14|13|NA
TGCGCCAGCAGCCAGGGTCGACAAGAGACCCAGTACTTC
CASSQGRQETQYF
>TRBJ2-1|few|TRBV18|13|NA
TGTGCCAGCTCACCACTAACAGACAATGAGCAGTTCTTC
CASSPLTDNEQFF
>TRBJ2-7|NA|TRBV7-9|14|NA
TGTGCCAGCAGCTTATACGCTAGCCCCCACGAGCAGTACTTC
CASSLYASPHEQYF
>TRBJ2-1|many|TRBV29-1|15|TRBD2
TGCAGCGTTGATGGGCGGGAGCCGGACTACAATGAGCAGTTCTTC
CSVDGREPDYNEQFF
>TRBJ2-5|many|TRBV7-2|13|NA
TGTGCCAGCAGCCTTACAAGATTTGAGACCCAGTACTTC
CASSLTRFETQYF
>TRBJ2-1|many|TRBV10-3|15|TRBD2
TGTGCCATCAGTGGGAGGTCTAGCGGGAGCAATGAGCAGTTCTTC
CAISGRSSGSNEQFF
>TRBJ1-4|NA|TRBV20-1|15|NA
TGCAGTGCCGCACACGGAGGCTCACTGGGGGAAAAACTGTTTTTT
CSAAHGGSLGEKLFF
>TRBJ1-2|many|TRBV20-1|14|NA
TGCAGTGCCAGGGGTTCAGATTGGGCCTATGGCTACACCTTC
CSARGSDWAYGYTF
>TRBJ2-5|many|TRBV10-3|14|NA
TGTGCCATCAGTGAGTCGACCCAAGTAGGGACCCAGTACTTC
CAISESTQVGTQYF
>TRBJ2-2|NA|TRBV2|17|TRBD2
TGTGCCAGCAGTGGCGCAGCGGGAGGGCCTTCCACCGGGGAGCTGTTTTTT
CASSGAAGGPSTGELFF
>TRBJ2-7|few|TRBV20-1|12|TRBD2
TGCAGTGCAAAACTAGCGGGGTACGAGCAGTACTTC
CSAKLAGYEQYF
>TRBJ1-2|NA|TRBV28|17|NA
TGTGCCAGCAGTCCTGCTTTGTTGGGAACAAGTAACTATGGCTACACCTTC
CASSPALLGTSNYGYTF
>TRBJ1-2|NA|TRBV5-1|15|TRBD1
TGCGCCAGCAGCTTGCCGGGACAGGGGAGAGGTGGCTACACCTTC
CASSLPGQGRGGYTF
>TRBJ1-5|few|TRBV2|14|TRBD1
TGTGCCAGCAGTGTCACCCGACAGGGTTTGCCCCAGCATTTT
CASSVTRQGLPQHF
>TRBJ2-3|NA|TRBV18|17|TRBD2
TGTGCCAGCTCACCACTCGTGGTAGCGGGAGGTAAAGATACGCAGTATTTT
CASSPLVVAGGKDTQYF
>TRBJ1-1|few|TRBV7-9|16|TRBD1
TGTGCCAGCAGCCTTTCAGTGGGGACAGGGGACACTGAAGCTTTCTTT
CASSLSVGTGDTEAFF
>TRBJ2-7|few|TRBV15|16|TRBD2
TGTGCCACCAGCCTCCCGACTAGCGGGGGGGGGCACGAGCAGTACTTC
CATSLPTSGGGHEQYF
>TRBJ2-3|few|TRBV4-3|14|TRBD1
TGCGCCAGCAGCCCTGACAGGGGCCCAGATACGCAGTATTTT
CASSPDRGPDTQYF
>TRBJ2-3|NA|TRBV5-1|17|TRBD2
TGCGCCAGCAGCTTCGGACGGGGGGGCGGCTTAACAGATACGCAGTATTTT
CASSFGRGGGLTDTQYF
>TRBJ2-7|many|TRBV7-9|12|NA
TGTGCCAGCAGCCTAGACGAAGGCGAGCAGTACTTC
CASSLDEGEQYF
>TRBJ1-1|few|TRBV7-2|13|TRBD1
TGTGCCAGCAACTCGGACAGGGGGACTGAAGCTTTCTTT
CASNSDRGTEAFF
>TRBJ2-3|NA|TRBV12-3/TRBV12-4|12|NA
TGTGCCAGCAGGGTGAGGCCAGATACGCAGTATTTT
CASRVRPDTQYF
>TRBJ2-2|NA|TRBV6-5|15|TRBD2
TGTGCCAGCAGACACGGGGACTATCCGCCCGGGGGGCTGTTTTTT
CASRHGDYPPGGLFF
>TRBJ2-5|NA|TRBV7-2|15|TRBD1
TGTGCCAGCAGCCCGACCTGGGACAGCCAAGAGACCCAGTACTTC
CASSPTWDSQETQYF
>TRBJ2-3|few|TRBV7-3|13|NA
TGTGCCAGCAGCGACGGACAGTCCCCTACGCAGTATTTT
CASSDGQSPTQYF
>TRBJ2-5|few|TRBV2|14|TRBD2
TGTGCCAGCTCCGGGACTAGCGAACAAGAGACCCAGTACTTC
CASSGTSEQETQYF
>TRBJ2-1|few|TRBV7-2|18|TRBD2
TGTGCCAGCAGCGGTAGGACTAGCGGGTCTAGCTCCTACAATGAGCAGTTCTTC
CASSGRTSGSSSYNEQFF
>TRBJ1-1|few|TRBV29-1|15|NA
TGCAGCGTTGCCTCGTCGGCAGAGGTTAACACTGAAGCTTTCTTT
CSVASSAEVNTEAFF
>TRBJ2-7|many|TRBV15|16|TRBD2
TGTGCCACCAGCAGAGATCGGACTAGCTACTCCTACGAGCAGTACTTC
CATSRDRTSYSYEQYF
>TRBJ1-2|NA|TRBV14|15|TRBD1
TGTGCCAGCAGCCAAGAAACAGGGGCTGGGTATGGCTACACCTTC
CASSQETGAGYGYTF
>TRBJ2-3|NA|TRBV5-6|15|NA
TGTGCCAGCAACCTGGGGGCGGGAAGTCCAGATACGCAGTATTTT
CASNLGAGSPDTQYF
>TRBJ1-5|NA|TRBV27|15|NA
TGTGCCAGCAGTTGGAGCAGGGGCAGCAATCAGCCCCAGCATTTT
CASSWSRGSNQPQHF
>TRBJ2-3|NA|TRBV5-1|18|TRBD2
TGCGCCAGCAGCTTGATCCTAGCGGGGGGGTATAGCACAGATACGCAGTATTTT
CASSLILAGGYSTDTQYF
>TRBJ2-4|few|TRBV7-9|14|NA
TGTGCCAGCAGCCCCCCAGGTAGAGGAGACATTCAGTACTTC
CASSPPGRGDIQYF
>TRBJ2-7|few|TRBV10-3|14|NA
TGTGCCATCAGTGAGCTTGACAGGCAAAGCGAGCAGTACTTC
CAISELDRQSEQYF
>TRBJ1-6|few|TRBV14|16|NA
TGTGCCAGCAGCCAAGATCGTTCAGGGGTTGGTTCACCCCTCCACTTT
CASSQDRSGVGSPLHF
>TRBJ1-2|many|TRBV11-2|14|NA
TGTGCCAGCAGCTTAGATCATAGGGGCTATGGCTACACCTTC
CASSLDHRGYGYTF
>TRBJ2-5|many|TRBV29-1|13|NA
TGCAGCGTTGAATTGGGGTCACAAGAGACCCAGTACTTC
CSVELGSQETQYF
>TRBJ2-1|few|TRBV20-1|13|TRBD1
TGCAGTGCCGCCGAGGACAGGGCAAATGAGCAGTTCTTC
CSAAEDRANEQFF
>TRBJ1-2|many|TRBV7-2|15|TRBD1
TGTGCCAGCAGCTCCCAGATGACAGGGGACTATGGCTACACCTTC
CASSSQMTGDYGYTF
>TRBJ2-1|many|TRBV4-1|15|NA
TGCGCCAGCAGCCAAGCCCCGACAGGCTACAATGAGCAGTTCTTC
CASSQAPTGYNEQFF
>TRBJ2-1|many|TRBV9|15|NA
TGTGCCAGCAGCGTAGGGGGTAACTCCTACAATGAGCAGTTCTTC
CASSVGGNSYNEQFF
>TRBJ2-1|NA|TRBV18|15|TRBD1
TGTGCCAGCTCACCACGAGGACAGGAGAATAATGAGCAGTTCTTC
CASSPRGQENNEQFF